These 28 T cell receptor beta chains share one sample of origin, sequenced in a study of shared clonotypes between healthy human individuals. Profiling relied on immunoSEQ multiplex PCR, and the TCRdb table lists in-frame clones only, not all of them. Of about 1.5 million clones listed, roughly 96% are singletons. The sequenced sample was naive CD4+ T cells sorted from blood. Subset defined: CD45RA+ positively selected. The receptors come from a man younger than 45 in good health.

The V call is TRBV27, the J call TRBJ2-1; TRBD1 matches 7 bases. From germline, CDR1 is MNHEY and CDR2 SMNVEV (reference sequence). CDR3 length equals 14 residues. The ends lost 6 bases at V and 11 bases at J; junction bases unmatched: 13. The DNA of the CDR3 is TGTGCCAGCAGGTCCTATAGGGACAGAATCAAGCAGTTCTTC. Translation gives CASRSYRDRIKQFF.

The V call is TRBV5-4, the J call TRBJ1-2, with a tentative D call TRBD1 (6 bases). This CDR3 has 15 amino acids. V lost 6 bases and J lost 1, with 16 bases in between. Germline CDR1 reads SGHNT; CDR2 reads YYREEE (reference sequence). CDR3 DNA: TGTGCCAGCACTCCGTGGGACACGAATAACTATGGCTACACCTTC. Its translation: CASTPWDTNNYGYTF.

This clone was recorded once. The gene calls are TRBV6-5 and TRBJ2-7, with D maybe TRBD2 (6 bases). V lost 11 bases, J lost 3 bases, and 20 bases lay in between. Germline V gene data show CDR1 as MNHEY and CDR2 as SVGAGI. This CDR3 has 14 amino acids. CDR3 coding DNA: TGTGCCGTTGGTCGCGCGGGGCAGGACTACGAGCAGTACTTC. As protein: CAVGRAGQDYEQYF.

The table lists this clone with a count of one. The chain carries TRBV18 and TRBJ2-3; 7 nucleotides match TRBD2. Trimming removed 3 bases from V and 5 bases from J; junction bases left unmatched: 14. This CDR3 is built from 17 residues. Germline CDR1 reads KGHSH; CDR2 reads LQKENI. The CDR3 is CASSPPLRFREGDTQYF. Written as DNA, the CDR3 is TGTGCCAGCTCACCTCCCCTGAGATTTAGGGAGGGAGATACGCAGTATTTT.

The chain employs TRBV6-5 and TRBJ2-5; D is unclear. Germline V gene data show CDR1 as MNHEY and CDR2 as SVGAGI. There are 13 residues in the CDR3. V was pared by 10 bases and J by 2 bases, with 14 bases between. CDR3 nucleotide sequence: TGTGCCACCAGAAGGCGAGCACAAGAGACCCAGTACTTC. This translates into CATRRRAQETQYF.

J is TRBJ1-1 and V is TRBV6-1, with D possibly TRBD1 on 6 matching bases. This CDR3 is 16 amino acids long. V shed 0 bases and J shed 0 bases, with 11 bases lying between them. Looked up from germline, CDR1 is MNHNS and CDR2 is SASEGT. The DNA of the CDR3 is TGTGCCAGCAGTGAAGCCCGACAGGTGTTGAACACTGAAGCTTTCTTT. Translating it yields CASSEARQVLNTEAFF.

This clone is a singleton in its sample. The chain links TRBV14 to TRBJ2-1, with 8 bases lining up with TRBD2. This CDR3 spans 17 amino acids. The V gene's germline CDR1 is SGHDN and CDR2 FVKESK. The junction had 5 bases not matched to a gene; V was cut back by 0 bases and J by 1 base. Here the CDR3 DNA reads TGTGCCAGCAGCCAAGATAGAGCGGGAGCTTCCTACAATGAGCAGTTCTTC. Residues: CASSQDRAGASYNEQFF. The whole variable domain, filled in from reference TRBV14 and TRBJ2-1, reads EAGVTQFPSHSVIEKGQTVTLRCDPISGHDNLYWYRRVMGKEIKFLLHFVKESKQDESGMPNNRFLAERTGGTYSTLKVQPAELEDSGVYFCASSQDRAGASYNEQFFGPGTRLTVL.

The rearrangement uses TRBV7-3 and TRBJ2-3, with a possible D match to TRBD1 (5 bases). Germline V lookup: CDR1 SGHTA, CDR2 FQGTGA. V lost 2 bases and J lost 0, with 9 bases in between. This CDR3 spans 15 amino acids. CDR3 protein: CASSLDRTSTDTQYF. The CDR3 DNA is TGTGCCAGCAGCTTAGACAGAACTAGCACAGATACGCAGTATTTT.

CDR3 residues: CASSQDPGQYTGELFF. CDR3 bases: TGCGCCAGCAGCCAAGATCCTGGACAGTACACCGGGGAGCTGTTTTTT. This chain joins TRBV4-1 and TRBJ2-2; TRBD1 might be the D (6 bases). The V end lost 0 bases, the J end lost 3 bases, and 11 bases lay between the germline ends. The CDR3 loop spans 16 amino acids. Per germline, CDR1 MGHRA and CDR2 YSYEKL.

The chain carries TRBV28 and TRBJ2-2; TRBD2 is a possible D gene (6 bases). Germline assignment: CDR1 MDHEN and CDR2 SYDVKM. CDR3 length: 18 residues. Between the trimmed V and J ends, which lost 5 bases and 8 bases, there was a span of 27 bases. The CDR3 is CASSTYSGTFPIEGELFF. In nucleotides, the CDR3 is TGTGCCAGCAGTACCTACTCCGGGACTTTCCCAATCGAGGGGGAGCTGTTTTTT.

This clone has only one observation. The rearrangement uses TRBV10-2 and TRBJ1-1; TRBD1 matches 7 bases. From germline, CDR1 is WSHSY and CDR2 SAAADI. The CDR3 consists of 13 residues. Unmatched junction bases numbered 2, after V lost 6 bases and J lost 1 base. CDR3 sequence reads: CASRQGENTEAFF. The CDR3 DNA reads as TGCGCCAGCAGGCAGGGGGAGAACACTGAAGCTTTCTTT.

The rearrangement links TRBV9 to TRBJ2-2, with D unresolved. Trimming took 0 bases from V and 6 from J, leaving 6 bases between them. CDR1 and CDR2 (germline): SGDLS, YYNGEE. This CDR3 is 13 amino acids long. The CDR3 DNA sequence: TGTGCCAGCAGCGTAGTAGTGTCCGGGGAGCTGTTTTTT. Translating it yields CASSVVVSGELFF.

This clone is a singleton in its sample. Distinct nucleotide sequences in the sample also encode this CDR3. The CDR3 DNA is TGTGCCAGCAGCCCCGGGACCGAGCAGTTCTTC. Encoded protein: CASSPGTEQFF. The V gene is TRBV6-5, the J gene TRBJ2-1; D possibly uses TRBD1 or TRBD2 (5 bases each). V was cut by 6 bases and J by 10 bases, with 10 bases left in between. Germline-derived CDR1 and CDR2 are MNHEY and SVGAGI. This CDR3 comprises 11 residues.

The chain is built from TRBV5-1 and TRBJ2-5, with D tentatively TRBD2 (6 bases). CDR1 is SGHRS, CDR2 YFSETQ, per germline. This CDR3 has 14 amino acids. V dropped 2 bases and J dropped 3 bases, with 11 bases sitting between them. Here the CDR3 reads CASSFDGREETQYF. The CDR3 nucleotides read TGCGCCAGCAGCTTTGACGGGAGAGAAGAGACCCAGTACTTC.

The CDR3 nucleotides read TGCGCCAGCAGCTCGAAGGGGGCGGAACGGTACAATGAGCAGTTCTTC. It encodes CASSSKGAERYNEQFF. The chain has TRBV5-1 and TRBJ2-1; TRBD1 aligns across 7 bases. With V trimmed by 3 bases and J by 4 bases, 10 bases remained unmatched. Germline assignment: CDR1 SGHRS and CDR2 YFSETQ. CDR3 length: 16 amino acids.

The chain links TRBV2 to TRBJ1-1, with TRBD1 as a possible D gene (5 bases). The CDR3 has 13 residues. Trimming took off 6 bases at V and 8 bases at J, with 16 bases between the two ends. CDR1 and CDR2 from the germline V gene are SNHLY and FYNNEI. CDR3 region: CASSKGTGREAFF. The CDR3, as DNA: TGTGCCAGCAGCAAAGGGACCGGTCGGGAAGCTTTCTTT.

This clone has more than one count but fewer than ten. The rearrangement uses TRBV25-1 and TRBJ2-7, with 8 positions matching TRBD1. The germline V gene encodes CDR1 MGHDK and CDR2 SYGVNS. Trimming took 3 bases from V and 10 from J; bases not matched to a gene: 11. The CDR3 length is 14 residues. CDR3 loop: CASSERTGTRSQYF. The CDR3 region has the DNA TGTGCCAGCAGTGAGAGGACAGGGACGCGGTCCCAGTACTTC.

V gene TRBV27 combines with J gene TRBJ2-2, with D possibly being TRBD2 (6 bases). CDR3 size: 15 residues. V dropped 1 base and J dropped 5 bases, with 11 bases sitting between them. Germline lookup yields CDR1 MNHEY and CDR2 SMNVEV (reference sequence). The CDR3 loop reads CASSLLSGETGELFF. For the CDR3, the DNA is TGTGCCAGCAGTTTATTGTCGGGGGAGACCGGGGAGCTGTTTTTT.

The V gene is TRBV2, the J gene TRBJ2-7; no firm D call. V was trimmed by 5 bases and J by 6 bases, leaving 8 bases between them. Germline V CDR1 and CDR2: SNHLY, FYNNEI. The CDR3 runs to 11 residues. As DNA, the CDR3 is TGTGCCAGCAGTCTGTACTTCGAGCAGTACTTC. It is translated as CASSLYFEQYF.

This clone is a singleton in its sample. The rearrangement joins TRBV5-1 to TRBJ2-1; TRBD2 aligns across 8 bases. This CDR3 is 15 amino acids long. V was pared by 4 bases and J by 8 bases, with 11 bases of the junction left unmatched. The germline V gene encodes CDR1 SGHRS and CDR2 YFSETQ. CDR3 nucleotide sequence: TGCGCCAGCAGCCCAGGACTAGCAGTGAACGATGAGCAGTTCTTC. This sequence encodes CASSPGLAVNDEQFF.

With respect to this clone: Other nucleotide sequences in the sample specify the same CDR3. V and J are TRBV5-6 and TRBJ2-7; D is undetermined. The germline gives CDR1 SGHDT, CDR2 YYEEEE. This CDR3 is built from 11 residues. Trimming cost V 4 bases and J 1 base, with 3 bases left between them. Here the CDR3 DNA reads TGTGCCAGCAGCCGGTCCTACGAGCAGTACTTC. It encodes CASSRSYEQYF. Combining the CDR3 with reference TRBV5-6 and TRBJ2-7 gives the whole variable domain DAGVTQSPTHLIKTRGQQVTLRCSPKSGHDTVSWYQQALGQGPQFIFQYYEEEERQRGNFPDRFSGHQFPNYSSELNVNALLLGDSALYLCASSRSYEQYFGPGTRLTVT.

This clone was seen a single time. This sequence joins TRBV27 and TRBJ2-7; possible D gene TRBD1, 6 bases. CDR1 and CDR2 from the germline V gene are MNHEY and SMNVEV (reference sequence). V gave up 2 bases and J gave up 1 base, with 9 bases separating them. The CDR3 runs 14 residues. CDR3 nucleotides: TGTGCCAGCAGTTTAACAACAGGGTCCTACGAGCAGTACTTC. Amino acid sequence: CASSLTTGSYEQYF.

The chain links TRBV28 to TRBJ1-2, with no clear D. V lost 6 bases to trimming and J lost 8 bases, with 13 bases between them. The CDR3 runs to 12 residues. Germline assignment: CDR1 MDHEN and CDR2 SYDVKM. The CDR3 DNA reads TGTGCCAGCAGCCCTTCGAAGAGAGGCTACACCTTC. Its protein is CASSPSKRGYTF.

V usage is TRBV19 and J usage is TRBJ2-2; 11 bases match TRBD1. The CDR3 sequence is 16 residues long. Per the germline V gene, CDR1 is LNHDA and CDR2 is SQIVND (reference sequence). Losses at the gene ends were 5 bases for V and 3 bases for J; bases not matched to a gene: 5. The CDR3 loop is CASSLRDRGYTGELFF. CDR3 coding DNA: TGTGCCAGTAGTCTCCGGGACAGGGGGTACACCGGGGAGCTGTTTTTT.

CDR3 in amino acids: CASSYGTASTDTQYF. The DNA for the CDR3 is TGTGCCAGCAGCTACGGGACAGCTAGCACAGATACGCAGTATTTT. The gene calls are TRBV11-3 and TRBJ2-3; 7 nucleotides match TRBD1. Trimming removed 4 bases from V and 0 bases from J; junction bases left unmatched: 4. Germline V lookup: CDR1 SGHNT, CDR2 YENEEA. The CDR3 has 15 amino acids.

CDR3 amino acids: CASSSGTGGPGELFF. As DNA, the CDR3 is TGTGCCAGCAGTTCCGGGACAGGGGGTCCCGGGGAGCTGTTTTTT. The chain uses TRBV2 and TRBJ2-2; the match to TRBD1 covers 11 bases. The CDR3 is made up of 15 amino acids. V lost 5 bases to trimming and J lost 6 bases; unmatched junction nucleotides: 5. Per the germline V gene, CDR1 is SNHLY and CDR2 is FYNNEI. The full variable domain, rest sourced from reference TRBV2 and TRBJ2-2, is EPEVTQTPSHQVTQMGQEVILRCVPISNHLYFYWYRQILGQKVEFLVSFYNNEISEKSEIFDDQFSVERPDGSNFTLKIRSTKLEDSAMYFCASSSGTGGPGELFFGEGSRLTVL.

This rearrangement joins TRBV7-9 to TRBJ1-1; 10 bases are shared with TRBD1. Germline-derived CDR1 and CDR2 are SEHNR and FQNEAQ (reference sequence). The CDR3 loop spans 14 amino acids. The trim removed 6 bases at V and 4 bases at J, leaving 5 bases unmatched. Here the CDR3 reads CASRSGTGVTEAFF. Here the CDR3 DNA reads TGTGCCAGCAGATCCGGGACAGGGGTCACTGAAGCTTTCTTT.

This chain links TRBV4-1 with TRBJ2-7; 7 nucleotides agree with TRBD1. The germline CDR1 and CDR2 sequences are MGHRA and YSYEKL. The CDR3 consists of 15 residues. V lost 3 bases to trimming and J lost 4 bases; unmatched junction nucleotides: 9. In nucleotides, the CDR3 is TGCGCCAGCAGCCAGGACGACAGGACAGGTTACGAGCAGTACTTC. It encodes CASSQDDRTGYEQYF.